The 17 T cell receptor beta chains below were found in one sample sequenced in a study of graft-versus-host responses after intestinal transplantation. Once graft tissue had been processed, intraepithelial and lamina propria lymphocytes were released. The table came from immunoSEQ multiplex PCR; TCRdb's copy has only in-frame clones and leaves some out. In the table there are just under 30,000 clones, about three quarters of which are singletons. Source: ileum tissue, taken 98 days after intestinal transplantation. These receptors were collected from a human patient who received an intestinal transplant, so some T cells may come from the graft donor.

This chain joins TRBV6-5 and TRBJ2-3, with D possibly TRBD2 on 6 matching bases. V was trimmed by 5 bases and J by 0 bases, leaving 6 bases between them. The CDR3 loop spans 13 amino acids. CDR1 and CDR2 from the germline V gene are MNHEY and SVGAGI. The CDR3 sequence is CASSRGSTDTQYF. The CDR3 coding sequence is TGTGCCAGCAGTCGGGGGAGCACAGATACGCAGTATTTT.

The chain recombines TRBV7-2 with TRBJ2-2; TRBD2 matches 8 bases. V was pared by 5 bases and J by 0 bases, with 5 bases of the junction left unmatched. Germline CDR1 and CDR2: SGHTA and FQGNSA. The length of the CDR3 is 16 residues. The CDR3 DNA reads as TGTGCCAGCAGCAACCGACTAGCGTCGAACACCGGGGAGCTGTTTTTT. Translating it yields CASSNRLASNTGELFF.

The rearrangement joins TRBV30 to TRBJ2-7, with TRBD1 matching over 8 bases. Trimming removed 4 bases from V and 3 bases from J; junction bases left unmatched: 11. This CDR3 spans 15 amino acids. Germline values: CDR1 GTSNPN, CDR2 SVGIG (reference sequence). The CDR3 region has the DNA TGTGCCTGGACACCTACGGACAGGGAGAGCTACGAGCAGTACTTC. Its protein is CAWTPTDRESYEQYF.

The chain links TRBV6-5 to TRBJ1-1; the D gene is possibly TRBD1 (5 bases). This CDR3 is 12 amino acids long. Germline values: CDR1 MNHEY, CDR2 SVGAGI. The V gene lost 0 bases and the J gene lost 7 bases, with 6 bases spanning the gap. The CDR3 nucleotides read TGTGCCAGCAGTTACTCCCAGGGTGAAGCTTTCTTT. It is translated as CASSYSQGEAFF.

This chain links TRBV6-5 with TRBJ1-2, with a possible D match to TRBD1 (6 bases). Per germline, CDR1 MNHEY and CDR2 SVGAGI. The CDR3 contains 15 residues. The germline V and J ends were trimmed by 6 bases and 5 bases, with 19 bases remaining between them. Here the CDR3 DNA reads TGTGCCAGCAGCCCGGGGACACCTAACCATTATGGCTACACCTTC. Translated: CASSPGTPNHYGYTF.

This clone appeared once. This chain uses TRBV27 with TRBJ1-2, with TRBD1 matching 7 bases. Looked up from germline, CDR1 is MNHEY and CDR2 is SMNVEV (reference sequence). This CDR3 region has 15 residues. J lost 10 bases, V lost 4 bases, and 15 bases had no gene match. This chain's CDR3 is CASSSILGTAKVYTF. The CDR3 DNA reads TGTGCCAGCAGTTCCATCCTCGGGACAGCGAAAGTCTACACCTTC.

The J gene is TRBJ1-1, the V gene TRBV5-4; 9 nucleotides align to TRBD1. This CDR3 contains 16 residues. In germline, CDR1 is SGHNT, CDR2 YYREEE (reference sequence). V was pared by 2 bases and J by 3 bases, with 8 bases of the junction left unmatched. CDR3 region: CASSFTGGAQDTEAFF. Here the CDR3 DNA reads TGTGCCAGCAGCTTTACAGGGGGCGCTCAGGACACTGAAGCTTTCTTT.

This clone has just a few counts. CDR3 sequence: CASRSGAYGYTF. CDR3 bases: TGTGCAAGTCGCTCGGGGGCCTATGGCTACACCTTC. This chain joins TRBV12-2 and TRBJ1-2. TRBV12-2 is classified as a pseudogene. The CDR3 spans 12 residues.

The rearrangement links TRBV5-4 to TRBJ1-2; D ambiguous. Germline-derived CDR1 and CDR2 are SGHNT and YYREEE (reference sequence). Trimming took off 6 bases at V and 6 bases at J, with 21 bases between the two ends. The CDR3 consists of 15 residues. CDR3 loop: CASTSPGEGLNGYTF. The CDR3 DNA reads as TGTGCCAGCACCTCCCCCGGGGAAGGGCTAAATGGCTACACCTTC.

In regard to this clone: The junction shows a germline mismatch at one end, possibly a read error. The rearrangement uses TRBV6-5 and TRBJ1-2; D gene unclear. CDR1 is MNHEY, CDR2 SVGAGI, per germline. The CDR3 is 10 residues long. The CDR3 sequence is CASSETRVYF. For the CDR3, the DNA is TGTGCCAGCAGTGAAACGAGGGTCTACTTC.

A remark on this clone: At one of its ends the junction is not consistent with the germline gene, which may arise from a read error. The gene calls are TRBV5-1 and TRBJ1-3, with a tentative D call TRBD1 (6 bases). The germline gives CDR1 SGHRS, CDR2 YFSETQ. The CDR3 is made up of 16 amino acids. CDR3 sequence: CASSLGHVYSGNTIYF. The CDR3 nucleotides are TGCGCCAGCAGTTTGGGACACGTCTACTCTGGAAACACCATATATTTT.

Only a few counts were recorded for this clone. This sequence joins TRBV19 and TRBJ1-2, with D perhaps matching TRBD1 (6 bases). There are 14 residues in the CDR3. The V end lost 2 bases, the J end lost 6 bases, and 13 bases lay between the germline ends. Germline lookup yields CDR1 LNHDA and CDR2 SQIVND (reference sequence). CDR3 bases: TGTGCCAGTAGTATAACAGGGTTTAAGGATGGCTACACCTTC. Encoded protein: CASSITGFKDGYTF.

The CDR3 is CASSNGWGLDTDTQYF. The CDR3 bases are TGCGCCAGCAGCAACGGGTGGGGGCTCGACACAGATACGCAGTATTTT. V is TRBV5-1 and J is TRBJ2-3; D is perhaps TRBD1 (6 bases). Germline CDR1 is SGHRS and CDR2 is YFSETQ. Trimming took 4 bases from V and 2 from J, leaving 17 bases between them. CDR3 length: 16 residues. Based on the CDR3 plus reference TRBV5-1 and TRBJ2-3, the full variable domain is KAGVTQTPRYLIKTRGQQVTLSCSPISGHRSVSWYQQTPGQGLQFLFEYFSETQRNKGNFPGRFSGRQFSNSRSEMNVSTLELGDSALYLCASSNGWGLDTDTQYFGPGTRLTVL.

The CDR3 bases are TGTGCCAGCAGTGAGAACAGGGGTGCCGGGGAGCTGTTTTTT. Protein sequence: CASSENRGAGELFF. The chain uses TRBV6-1 and TRBJ2-2; 7 nucleotides agree with TRBD1. The CDR3 length is 14 residues. Per germline, CDR1 MNHNS and CDR2 SASEGT. V was pared by 3 bases and J by 6 bases, with 4 bases of the junction left unmatched.

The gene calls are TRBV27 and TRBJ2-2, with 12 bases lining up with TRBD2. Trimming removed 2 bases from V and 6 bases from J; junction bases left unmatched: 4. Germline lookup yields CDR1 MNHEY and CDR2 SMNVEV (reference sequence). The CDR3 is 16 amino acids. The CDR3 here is CASSLMLAGGPGELFF. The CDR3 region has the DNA TGTGCCAGCAGTTTAATGCTAGCGGGGGGGCCCGGGGAGCTGTTTTTT.

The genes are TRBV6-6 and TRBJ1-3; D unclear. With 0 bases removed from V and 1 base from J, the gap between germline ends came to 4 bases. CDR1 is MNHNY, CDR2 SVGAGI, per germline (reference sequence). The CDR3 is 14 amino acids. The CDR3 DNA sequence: TGTGCCAGCAGTTACTCCTCTTCTGGAAACACCATATATTTT. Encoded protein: CASSYSSSGNTIYF.

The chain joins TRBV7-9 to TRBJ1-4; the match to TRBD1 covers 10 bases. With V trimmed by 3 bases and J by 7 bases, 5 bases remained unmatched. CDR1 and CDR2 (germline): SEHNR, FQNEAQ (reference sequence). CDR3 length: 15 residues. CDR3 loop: CASSFPGTGVEKLFF. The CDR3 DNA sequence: TGTGCCAGCAGCTTCCCCGGGACAGGGGTTGAAAAACTGTTTTTT.